The 7 T cell receptor beta chains presented below share a single source sample, sequenced in a study of T cell repertoires in cytomegalovirus infection. One entry per CDR3 protein, called by TCRdb with MiXCR from the reads. The sample holds fewer than 200,000 distinct CDR3 sequences; roughly 20% are singletons and the top ten take approximately 3%. Sample: PBMCs. The receptors were sampled from a human donor in good health (CMV status not recorded). Some clones in this sample may be carry-over from other donors' samples.

The sample holds many counts of this clonotype. The chain has TRBV7-2 and TRBJ2-7; 8 bases map to TRBD2. The CDR3 is 16 amino acids. The V segment lost 1 base and the J segment 0 bases; nucleotides outside the gene matches: 5. CDR1 and CDR2 from the germline V gene are SGHTA and FQGNSA. In DNA, the CDR3 is TGTGCCAGCAGCTTAGTGGCTAGCGGGCTCTCCTACGAGCAGTACTTC. Translated, it gives CASSLVASGLSYEQYF.

At least ten counts were recorded for this clonotype. V is TRBV7-2 and J is TRBJ1-1, with D maybe TRBD1 (6 bases). CDR3 size: 14 residues. V was cut by 4 bases and J by 11 bases, with 20 bases left in between. The germline CDR1 and CDR2 sequences are SGHTA and FQGNSA. This CDR3 is CASSWDTQVRNAFF. For the CDR3, the DNA is TGTGCCAGCAGCTGGGACACCCAGGTGAGGAACGCTTTCTTT.

As to this clonotype: With a much larger clone just one base away, this may be a read error. This chain links TRBV7-2 with TRBJ2-2, with TRBD2 matching 14 bases. This CDR3 comprises 17 residues. Germline V gene lookup returns CDR1 SGHTA and CDR2 FQGNSA. The CDR3 sequence: CASSLRTSGRNTGVLFF. CDR3 coding DNA: TGTGCCAGCAGCCTACGGACTAGCGGGAGGAACACCGGGGTGCTGTTTTTT. The full variable domain, in which reference TRBV7-2 and TRBJ2-2 provide the parts outside the CDR3, is GAGVSQSPSNKVTEKGKDVELRCDPISGHTALYWYRQSLGQGLEFLIYFQGNSAPDKSGLPSDRFSAERTGGSVSTLTIQRTQQEDSAVYLCASSLRTSGRNTGVLFFGEGSRLTVL.

CDR3 region: CASSLGGENQPQHF. CDR3 bases: TGCGCCAGCAGTCTGGGCGGGGAAAATCAGCCCCAGCATTTT. The J gene is TRBJ1-5, the V gene TRBV23-1; D is ambiguous. TRBV23-1 is known as an ORF, though its function is uncertain. The CDR3 loop spans 14 amino acids. Trimming took off 4 bases at V and 4 bases at J, with 11 bases between the two ends.

The rearrangement joins TRBV11-1 to TRBJ2-2; D is possibly TRBD2 (6 bases). Deletions cut 0 bases from V and 7 bases from J, with 12 bases between. The CDR3 length is 15 residues. The germline V gene encodes CDR1 SGHAT and CDR2 FQDESV (reference sequence). CDR3 region: CASSLAAGWDGELFF. For the CDR3, the DNA is TGTGCCAGCAGCTTAGCTGCGGGATGGGACGGGGAGCTGTTTTTT.

This clonotype showed up just a few times. The chain carries TRBV2 and TRBJ1-1; D may be TRBD1 (5 bases). Germline V CDR1 and CDR2: SNHLY, FYNNEI. Trimming stripped 4 bases from V and 0 bases from J, with 6 bases between. The CDR3 consists of 13 residues. The DNA for the CDR3 is TGTGCCAGCAGTGGACAGATGAACACTGAAGCTTTCTTT. Amino acids: CASSGQMNTEAFF.

This chain connects TRBV19 to TRBJ2-3; 7 bases are shared with TRBD2. V lost 5 bases and J lost 4; bases outside the gene matches: 15. Germline V gene data show CDR1 as LNHDA and CDR2 as SQIVND (reference sequence). The CDR3 is 17 residues long. The CDR3 region is CASSLGAGLDGADTQYF. For the CDR3, the DNA is TGTGCCAGTAGTCTAGGGGCTGGACTAGATGGAGCAGATACGCAGTATTTT.